The 25 T cell receptor beta chains below all came from one sample that was sequenced in a study of T-cell memory formation after mild COVID-19 (dated by TCRdb to about 2021). Receptor libraries were prepared by 5' RACE. These reads were obtained on an Illumina NovaSeq 6000. TCRdb reprocessed the public reads (quality trimming at Q25 with fastp, clone calling with MiXCR) and kept in-frame beta chains. Rows with a matching CDR3 protein are joined into one entry that keeps the most common DNA and genes. In all, the sample holds a few hundred thousand distinct CDR3 sequences, and 20% to 25% of those were seen once. The top ten constitute roughly a fifth of the sample. The sample taken for sequencing was PBMCs or a T cell subset sorted from them (not recorded which). The receptors were sampled from a man aged 18 to 29 who had mild COVID-19 (a few samples of this study predate the infection). The sample titles of this study are shuffled in the database, so cell type and time point are left out; the donor was told from shared clones.

The chain is built from TRBV5-1 and TRBJ1-2; D perhaps matches TRBD1 (6 bases). This CDR3 is built from 13 residues. With 0 bases removed from V and 6 bases from J, the gap between germline ends came to 9 bases. Germline CDR1 is SGHRS and CDR2 is YFSETQ. This CDR3 reads CASSLDPGDGYTF. In DNA form, the CDR3 reads TGCGCCAGCAGCTTGGACCCAGGGGATGGCTACACCTTC.

This chain connects TRBV20-1 to TRBJ2-4; D is undetermined. Germline V lookup: CDR1 DFQATT, CDR2 SNEGSKA (reference sequence). The CDR3 loop spans 13 amino acids. Trimming cost V 7 bases and J 0 bases, with 10 bases left between them. The CDR3 spells CSVKIIAKNIQYF. In nucleotides, the CDR3 is TGCAGTGTCAAGATAATAGCCAAAAACATTCAGTACTTC.

This clonotype was detected ten times or more. CDR3 amino acids: CASSYGGSGNTIYF. CDR3 sequence (DNA): TGTGCCAGCAGTTATGGGGGCTCTGGAAACACCATATATTTT. The V and J genes are TRBV6-5 and TRBJ1-3; maybe TRBD1 (5 bases). Per germline, CDR1 MNHEY and CDR2 SVGAGI. V lost 3 bases and J lost 0, with 6 bases in between. The CDR3 sequence is 14 residues long.

The rearrangement uses TRBV5-1 and TRBJ1-4; D is perhaps TRBD1 (5 bases). The CDR3 covers 14 residues. V was shortened by 4 bases and J by 4 bases, with 11 bases between the two germline ends. Looked up from germline, CDR1 is SGHRS and CDR2 is YFSETQ. The CDR3 sequence is CASSPGGFNEKLFF. The CDR3 coding sequence is TGCGCCAGCAGCCCCGGGGGATTTAATGAAAAACTGTTTTTT. The full variable domain, in which reference TRBV5-1 and TRBJ1-4 provide the parts outside the CDR3, is KAGVTQTPRYLIKTRGQQVTLSCSPISGHRSVSWYQQTPGQGLQFLFEYFSETQRNKGNFPGRFSGRQFSNSRSEMNVSTLELGDSALYLCASSPGGFNEKLFFGSGTQLSVL.

This clonotype was observed at least ten times. The chain has TRBV6-5 and TRBJ1-5; D might be TRBD1 (6 bases). This CDR3 has 15 amino acids. Trimming cost V 0 bases and J 9 bases, with 15 bases left between them. Germline CDR1 is MNHEY and CDR2 is SVGAGI. The CDR3: CASSYSGAGPWPQHF. CDR3 DNA sequence: TGTGCCAGCAGTTACTCGGGGGCAGGGCCTTGGCCCCAGCATTTT.

Comment on this clonotype: A read error is possible here, since a much larger clone lies one base away. The chain is built from TRBV7-8 and TRBJ1-4, with 7 bases identical to TRBD1. The CDR3 sequence is 14 residues long. J gave up 2 bases and V 4 bases, and 1 base lay outside the gene matches. The germline CDR1 and CDR2 sequences are SGHVS and FQNEAQ. This chain's CDR3 is CASSSQGTNEKLFF. DNA of the CDR3: TGTGCCAGCAGCTCACAGGGGACTAATGAAAAACTGTTTTTT.

This clonotype was observed a handful of times. The rearrangement joins TRBV6-2 or TRBV6-3 to TRBJ2-2; D gene unclear. Germline CDR1 reads MNHEY; CDR2 reads SVGEGT. CDR3 length: 18 amino acids. The V and J ends lost 0 bases and 3 bases respectively, with 17 bases between them. In DNA form, the CDR3 reads TGTGCCAGCAGTTACTCGATGAGTGGTTTTACGGACACCGGGGAGCTGTTTTTT. Translating it yields CASSYSMSGFTDTGELFF.

In nucleotides, the CDR3 is TGTGCCAGCAGGCGACAGGGGACAGATACGCAGTATTTT. It specifies CASRRQGTDTQYF. The chain uses TRBV12-3 or TRBV12-4 and TRBJ2-3; 8 bases match TRBD1. CDR3 length: 13 amino acids. The V gene end was trimmed by 6 bases and the J gene end by 3 bases; junction bases not matched to a gene: 2.

This sequence joins TRBV5-1 and TRBJ2-1, with D perhaps given as TRBD1 or TRBD2 (5 bases each). There are 16 residues in the CDR3. Germline lookup yields CDR1 SGHRS and CDR2 YFSETQ. The V end was cut by 4 bases, the J end by 4 bases, with 18 bases between. The CDR3 loop is CASSPPTDGAYNEQFF. CDR3 DNA sequence: TGCGCCAGCAGCCCACCTACTGACGGGGCTTACAATGAGCAGTTCTTC.

The CDR3 DNA is TGTGCCAGCAGCTTAGGGATGGGGGCACCCCTCCACTTT. As protein: CASSLGMGAPLHF. The chain has TRBV7-9 and TRBJ1-6; D is perhaps TRBD1 (5 bases). The CDR3 totals 13 residues. Trimming removed 1 base at V and 11 bases at J, with 9 bases between. Per germline, CDR1 SEHNR and CDR2 FQNEAQ (reference sequence).

The chain employs TRBV3-1 and TRBJ2-1, with D perhaps matching TRBD2 (6 bases). This CDR3 region has 16 residues. V gave up 1 base and J gave up 6 bases, with 16 bases separating them. Germline V gene lookup returns CDR1 LGHDT and CDR2 YNNKEL (reference sequence). CDR3 loop: CASSQGGTGTINEQFF. CDR3 DNA sequence: TGTGCCAGCAGCCAAGGGGGGACTGGCACAATCAATGAGCAGTTCTTC.

This clonotype occurred a few times. This chain links TRBV6-5 with TRBJ1-1; D may be TRBD1 (6 bases). The germline V gene encodes CDR1 MNHEY and CDR2 SVGAGI. The CDR3 sequence is 13 residues long. Between the trimmed V and J ends, which lost 1 base and 10 bases, there was a span of 13 bases. The DNA for the CDR3 is TGTGCCAGCAGTTACTATCGCAGGGGTTCAGCTTTCTTT. It codes for CASSYYRRGSAFF.

This clonotype was detected a few times. The chain uses TRBV24-1 and TRBJ2-7, with unresolved D. CDR1 is KGHDR and CDR2 is SFDVKD in the germline V gene. CDR3 length equals 14 residues. V was cut by 8 bases and J by 6 bases, with 19 bases left in between. The CDR3 loop is CATTKQTLGPEQYF. DNA of the CDR3: TGTGCCACCACTAAACAGACACTTGGACCCGAGCAGTACTTC.

CDR3 amino acids: CASSESRGSGPQHF. The CDR3 DNA sequence: TGCGCCAGCAGTGAGTCCAGGGGGTCGGGGCCCCAGCATTTT. The chain joins TRBV10-2 to TRBJ1-5; TRBD1 agrees at 7 bases. The V segment lost 0 bases and the J segment 9 bases; nucleotides outside the gene matches: 5. CDR1 and CDR2 (germline): WSHSY, SAAADI. The CDR3 has 14 amino acids.

In its sample, this clonotype was seen a few times. The V gene is TRBV5-6, the J gene TRBJ1-1; 8 bases are shared with TRBD1. Germline-derived CDR1 and CDR2 are SGHDT and YYEEEE. V lost 4 bases to trimming and J lost 5 bases; unmatched junction nucleotides: 4. The CDR3 totals 13 residues. In DNA form, the CDR3 reads TGTGCCAGCAGCGTGACAGGGGAGACTGAAGCTTTCTTT. Its protein is CASSVTGETEAFF.

This clonotype was seen only a few times. This sequence joins TRBV12-3 or TRBV12-4 and TRBJ2-2; D might be TRBD2 (5 bases). The CDR3 loop spans 14 amino acids. With 1 base removed from V and 8 bases from J, the gap between germline ends came to 11 bases. CDR3 bases: TGTGCCAGCAGTTTAGATACCAGAGGGGGGGAGCTGTTTTTT. It is translated as CASSLDTRGGELFF.

The rearrangement uses TRBV7-9 and TRBJ1-3, with TRBD1 matching 10 bases. The CDR3 contains 16 residues. V gave up 5 bases and J gave up 3 bases; unmatched junction bases: 7. The germline V gene encodes CDR1 SEHNR and CDR2 FQNEAQ (reference sequence). CDR3 protein: CASSPPGQGVGNTIYF. In nucleotides, the CDR3 is TGTGCCAGCAGCCCTCCCGGACAGGGGGTTGGAAACACCATATATTTT.

This clonotype was observed a few times. The chain links TRBV11-2 to TRBJ2-7, with 8 bases lining up with TRBD1. Germline lookup yields CDR1 SGHAT and CDR2 FQNNGV. J was trimmed by 5 bases and V by 5 bases; bases with no gene match: 20. The CDR3 contains 18 residues. The CDR3 loop is CASSPFGTGGTFTDEQYF. The CDR3 DNA is TGTGCCAGCAGCCCCTTCGGGACAGGCGGGACATTCACGGACGAGCAGTACTTC.

This clonotype was seen only a few times. The chain's CDR3 is CASSPLRATTEQYF. Here the CDR3 DNA reads TGTGCCAGCAGCCCCCTACGGGCAACTACGGAGCAGTACTTC. The chain combines TRBV3-1 with TRBJ2-7; D call uncertain. The CDR3 length is 14 residues. From germline, CDR1 is LGHDT and CDR2 YNNKEL (reference sequence). The V and J ends lost 4 bases and 7 bases respectively, with 17 bases between them.

In this sample, this clonotype turned up a few times. V usage is TRBV20-1 and J usage is TRBJ1-1; TRBD1 matches at 7 bases. CDR1 DFQATT and CDR2 SNEGSKA come from the germline V gene (reference sequence). This CDR3 comprises 13 residues. With 5 bases clipped from V and 0 bases from J, the junction kept 3 bases outside the gene matches. The CDR3 coding sequence is TGCAGTGCTCCGGGACAGCTGAACACTGAAGCTTTCTTT. It codes for CSAPGQLNTEAFF.

This clonotype has a handful of counts. The J gene is TRBJ2-2, the V gene TRBV4-2; 14 bases are shared with TRBD2. V shed 4 bases, J shed 7 bases, and the junction held 2 bases outside the gene matches. This CDR3 is built from 15 residues. Germline CDR1 reads LGHNA; CDR2 reads YNFKEQ. In DNA form, the CDR3 reads TGTGCCAGCAGCCTGGGACTAGCGGGGGTCGGGGAGCTGTTTTTT. The encoded protein is CASSLGLAGVGELFF.

The gene calls are TRBV5-1 and TRBJ1-1; 11 bases agree with TRBD1. The ends lost 4 bases at V and 6 bases at J; junction bases unmatched: 14. This CDR3 spans 17 amino acids. CDR1 and CDR2 from the germline V gene are SGHRS and YFSETQ. The CDR3 loop is CASSRRPGQGVGSEAFF. For the CDR3, the DNA is TGCGCCAGCAGCAGACGCCCGGGACAGGGGGTCGGATCTGAAGCTTTCTTT.

The V gene is TRBV7-2, the J gene TRBJ2-1; 11 bases are a match to TRBD2. J was trimmed by 5 bases and V by 4 bases; bases with no gene match: 4. From germline, CDR1 is SGHTA and CDR2 FQGNSA. The CDR3 totals 15 residues. The CDR3 nucleotides are TGTGCCAGCAGCTCTAGACTAGCGGGGAACAATGAGCAGTTCTTC. It encodes CASSSRLAGNNEQFF.

In its sample, this clonotype was seen a few times. The chain is built from TRBV11-2 and TRBJ2-4; 7 nucleotides line up with TRBD1. This CDR3 has 17 residues. Germline-derived CDR1 and CDR2 are SGHAT and FQNNGV. V lost 1 base and J lost 1; bases outside the gene matches: 7. CDR3 sequence reads: CASSLGRTGEAKNIQYF. The CDR3 DNA reads TGTGCCAGCAGCTTAGGGCGTACAGGGGAGGCCAAAAACATTCAGTACTTC.

V gene TRBV7-2 combines with J gene TRBJ2-1; 8 bases align to TRBD2. This CDR3 comprises 16 residues. Germline values: CDR1 SGHTA, CDR2 FQGNSA. V dropped 3 bases and J dropped 3; count of bases not matched to a gene: 7. CDR3 in DNA: TGTGCCAGCAGCTTGCCGGGAGGGGGGAACTACAATGAGCAGTTCTTC. Its translation is CASSLPGGGNYNEQFF. The variable domain in full, completed from reference TRBV7-2 and TRBJ2-1, reads GAGVSQSPSNKVTEKGKDVELRCDPISGHTALYWYRQSLGQGLEFLIYFQGNSAPDKSGLPSDRFSAERTGGSVSTLTIQRTQQEDSAVYLCASSLPGGGNYNEQFFGPGTRLTVL.